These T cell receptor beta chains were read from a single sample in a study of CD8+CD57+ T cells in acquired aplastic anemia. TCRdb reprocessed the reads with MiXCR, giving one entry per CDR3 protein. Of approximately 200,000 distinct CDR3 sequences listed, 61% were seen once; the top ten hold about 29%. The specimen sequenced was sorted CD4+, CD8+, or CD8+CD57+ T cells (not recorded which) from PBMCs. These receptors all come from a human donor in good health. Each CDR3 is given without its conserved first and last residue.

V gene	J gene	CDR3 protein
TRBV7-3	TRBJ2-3	SSSLGTRTDTQY
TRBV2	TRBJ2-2	ASSVQANTGELF
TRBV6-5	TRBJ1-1	ASSSPPNTEAF
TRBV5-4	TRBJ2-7	ASSLWTGDYKQY
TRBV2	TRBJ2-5	AKRTGGQETQY
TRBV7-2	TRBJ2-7	ASSLLVAGGYEQY
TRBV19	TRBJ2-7	ASSIVSSGSRRYEQY
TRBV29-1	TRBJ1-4	SVGDLGEKLF
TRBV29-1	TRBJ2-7	SVEVVGRRDHEQY
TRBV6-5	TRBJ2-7	ASSPGGASEQY
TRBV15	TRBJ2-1	ATSRGGSSHNEQF
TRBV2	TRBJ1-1	ASSATMNTEAF
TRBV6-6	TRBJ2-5	ASRLAGQEAQY
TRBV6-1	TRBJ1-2	ASFSWQTPGDGYT
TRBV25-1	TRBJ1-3	ASSEWEQGGNTIY
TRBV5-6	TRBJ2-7	ASSLIGAAYEQY
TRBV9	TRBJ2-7	ASSPPGQAWYEQY
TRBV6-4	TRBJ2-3	ASSDSQRGGPDTQY
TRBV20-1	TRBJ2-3	SASLAASTDTQY
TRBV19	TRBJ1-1	ASSTAATTEAF
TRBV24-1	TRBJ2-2	ATSDQTRNGELF
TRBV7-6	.	ASNTRGTSGGSEQF
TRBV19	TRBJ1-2	ASSPFGLYGYT
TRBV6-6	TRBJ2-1	ASRPTGPSGYNEQF
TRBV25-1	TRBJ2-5	ASSPQGGQGQETQY
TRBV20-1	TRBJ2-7	SHQRVEQY
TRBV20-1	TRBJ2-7	SASHGTAYEQY
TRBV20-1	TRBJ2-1	SASPEGGVSYNEQF
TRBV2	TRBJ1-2	ASKEGGYT
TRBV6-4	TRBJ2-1	ASSDSAGSSYNEQF
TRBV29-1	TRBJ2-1	SVGLGTGISQF
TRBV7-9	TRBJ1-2	ASSPLHRGGDGYT
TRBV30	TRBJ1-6	AWSRGTEDSPLH
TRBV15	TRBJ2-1	ATSMRAAYNEQF